These T cell receptor beta chains were read from a single sample in a study of T cell repertoires in cytomegalovirus infection. TCRdb ran MiXCR on the reads and lists one entry per CDR3 protein. The sample has 600,000 to 800,000 distinct CDR3 sequences; roughly a quarter are singletons. Sample: CD8+ T cells from PBMCs. The receptors were gathered from a human donor in good health (CMV status not recorded). Some clones in this sample may be carry-over from other donors' samples. Each CDR3 is given without its conserved first and last residue. The order of the fields is CDR3 length, J gene, V gene, D gene, CDR3 protein. A D gene is named only where the DNA matches it firmly.

13 TRBJ1-5 TRBV10-3 TRBD1 AISVTGVTNQPQH
12 TRBJ1-1 TRBV6-1 TRBD1 ASTTGELITEAF
13 TRBJ2-2 TRBV7-9 - ASSLGDTYTGELF
13 TRBJ1-5 TRBV7-2 - ASSLDDLSNQPQH
11 TRBJ2-1 TRBV12-3/TRBV12-4 - ASIKRGAGEQF
11 TRBJ2-2 TRBV13 TRBD1 ASSGRGTGELF
13 TRBJ1-5 TRBV5-8 TRBD1 ASSLDRGLFQPQH
12 TRBJ2-1 TRBV6-6 - ASSPGPMMNEQF
12 TRBJ2-5 TRBV29-1 - SVETDKVEETQY
11 TRBJ2-7 TRBV20-1 TRBD1 SAREGAGYEQY
11 TRBJ2-2 TRBV29-1 - SVVTGNTGELF
13 TRBJ2-7 TRBV7-8 TRBD1 ASSRNRGKSYEQY
14 TRBJ1-6 TRBV25-1 - ASSESGTLYNSPLH
13 TRBJ1-1 TRBV20-1 - SAVETDRWNTEAF
12 TRBJ2-1 TRBV25-1 TRBD2 ASQKRGGDNEQF
15 TRBJ1-2 TRBV7-9 TRBD1 ASNSRERDSPNYGYT
12 TRBJ1-5 TRBV4-1 - ASSLSTGPGPQH
11 TRBJ2-5 TRBV4-3 - ASSQELRETQY
10 TRBJ1-1 TRBV19 - ASLTERTEAF
10 TRBJ2-2 TRBV29-1 - SVLEGTGELF
14 TRBJ1-3 TRBV27 - ASSPRPAISGNTIY
14 TRBJ2-5 TRBV5-1 TRBD1 ASSLDRPDREETQY
11 TRBJ1-5 TRBV10-3 - AIRGSSNQPQH
15 TRBJ2-1 TRBV7-2 - ASSFLSGTVVYNEQF
12 TRBJ2-1 TRBV7-8 - ASSFQGTHNEQF
14 TRBJ1-1 TRBV28 - ASTITGLEGWLEVF
19 TRBJ2-1 TRBV28 TRBD2 ASSTPFMTSGGAKSYNEQF
10 TRBJ2-2 TRBV29-1 - SVVSPTGELF
12 TRBJ2-1 TRBV12-3/TRBV12-4 - ASSLGERVDEQF
11 TRBJ2-1 TRBV28 TRBD2 ASSGGSYNEQF
12 TRBJ2-2 TRBV2 - ASSEGPGPGELF
14 TRBJ2-1 TRBV6-5 - ASSLTHQAGRNEQF
12 TRBJ2-5 TRBV28 TRBD1 ASSPTGVQETQY
12 TRBJ2-5 TRBV28 - ASSSTGTQETQY
14 TRBJ2-2 TRBV12-3/TRBV12-4 - ASISGAGGPTGELF
13 TRBJ2-1 TRBV7-2 TRBD2 ASSVAGGVYNEQF
13 TRBJ2-1 TRBV12-3/TRBV12-4 - ASSLWGSTYNEQF
16 TRBJ1-2 TRBV20-1 TRBD1 SARDRFSGTGSNYGYT
13 TRBJ1-1 TRBV20-1 - SAAPRRGMNTEAF
20 TRBJ2-6 TRBV6-2/TRBV6-3 - ASSYPESPWPSFLSGANVLT
15 TRBJ2-6 TRBV6-1 TRBD1 ASTSGTGIYGANVLT
13 TRBJ1-2 TRBV6-5 - ASSPGQESNYGYT
14 TRBJ1-2 TRBV6-5 - ASSYSEGQVNYGYT
13 TRBJ2-7 TRBV25-1 - ASSDPTELEEEQY
12 TRBJ1-2 TRBV27 - ASSSPGGNYGYT
13 TRBJ2-5 TRBV12-3/TRBV12-4 - ASSQEGQGQETQY
13 TRBJ2-1 TRBV7-2 TRBD1 ASSLRDRSYNEQF
11 TRBJ1-1 TRBV19 TRBD1 ASSLGQDTEAF
13 TRBJ2-2 TRBV4-1 - ASSQGGTETFELF
13 TRBJ1-6 TRBV5-1 - ASSVTGMGNSPLH
13 TRBJ2-1 TRBV14 - ASSSRGGDYNEQF
12 TRBJ2-1 TRBV28 - ASSLFRRVGEQF
12 TRBJ1-1 TRBV6-5 - ANSQFDLRTEAF
10 TRBJ1-2 TRBV10-3 TRBD1 AITLDRDDYT